These 13 T cell receptor beta chains share one sample of origin, sequenced in a study of blood T cells in healthy people across ages. Using a J-beta primer mix together with a sample-barcoded 5' primer, a second PCR was run for roughly 7 to 12 cycles. TCRdb used MiXCR to reprocess the 5' RACE reads, holding one entry per CDR3 protein. Of some 940,000 distinct CDR3 sequences in the sample, around 29% were seen once. A further study also used this sample, focusing on T cells of mothers and their children.

The specimen was blood. These receptors all come from a middle-aged woman in good health.

The CDR3 sequence is CASSLDGAPGPYEQYF. CDR3 in DNA: TGCGCCAGCAGCTTGGATGGGGCCCCGGGACCCTACGAGCAGTACTTC. The chain employs TRBV5-1 and TRBJ2-7; TRBD1 or TRBD2 may be the D gene (5 bases each). V was shortened by 0 bases and J by 2 bases, with 15 bases between the two germline ends. Per germline, CDR1 SGHRS and CDR2 YFSETQ. The CDR3 consists of 16 residues.

The J gene is TRBJ2-7, the V gene TRBV7-2, with TRBD2 identical over 9 bases. The V and J ends lost 5 bases and 5 bases, in that order; junction bases with no gene match: 10. Germline V gives CDR1 SGHTA, CDR2 FQGNSA. The CDR3 is made up of 15 amino acids. CDR3 sequence: CASSRRAGGLNEQYF. CDR3 sequence (DNA): TGTGCCAGCAGCCGTCGAGCGGGGGGCCTCAACGAGCAGTACTTC.

This clonotype was seen only a few times. CDR3 residues: CASSAEHNEQFF. CDR3 nucleotides: TGTGCCAGCAGCGCCGAACACAATGAGCAGTTCTTC. V is TRBV7-2 and J is TRBJ2-1; D unclear. The CDR3 sequence is 12 residues long. Between the trimmed V and J ends, which lost 5 bases and 5 bases, there was a span of 7 bases. Germline-derived CDR1 and CDR2 are SGHTA and FQGNSA.

This clonotype has a handful of counts. The chain employs TRBV3-1 and TRBJ1-6, with TRBD1 as a possible D gene (6 bases). CDR1 and CDR2 (germline): LGHDT, YNNKEL (reference sequence). The CDR3 length is 18 residues. With 4 bases removed from V and 0 bases from J, the gap between germline ends came to 16 bases. The CDR3 nucleotides read TGTGCCAGCAGCCTCGCGCCCGGGGGACACTCCTATAATTCACCCCTCCACTTT. Its protein product is CASSLAPGGHSYNSPLHF.

The J gene is TRBJ1-5, the V gene TRBV12-3 or TRBV12-4; no definite D call. This CDR3 region has 15 residues. With 3 bases removed from V and 4 bases from J, the gap between germline ends came to 13 bases. The CDR3 loop reads CASSFSARRNQPQHF. DNA for the CDR3: TGTGCCAGCAGTTTTTCGGCCAGGCGGAATCAGCCCCAGCATTTT.

Notes on this clonotype: Germline and junction disagree at one end, which may indicate a read error. V and J are TRBV28 and TRBJ2-4; D is undetermined. The J call may be mistaken, given a closer DNA end match to TRBJ2-7. Germline V gene lookup returns CDR1 MDHEN and CDR2 SYDVKM. The CDR3 length is 12 residues. CDR3 nucleotides: TGTGTCAGCAGCGCCCCCCCCTACGAGCAGTACTTC. It translates to CVSSAPPYEQYF.

The chain links TRBV28 to TRBJ1-5; no definite D call. This CDR3 has 16 amino acids. Per the germline V gene, CDR1 is MDHEN and CDR2 is SYDVKM. Trimming removed 3 bases at V and 0 bases at J, with 12 bases between. The CDR3 spells CASSFGLRISNQPQHF. The CDR3 bases are TGTGCCAGCAGTTTTGGACTCCGGATTAGCAATCAGCCCCAGCATTTT.

This clonotype was counted ten times or more. The rearrangement links TRBV6-5 to TRBJ2-3; weak D call: TRBD1 (6 bases). Germline loops: CDR1 MNHEY, CDR2 SVGAGI. Trimming took off 4 bases at V and 1 base at J, with 9 bases between the two ends. This CDR3 region has 14 residues. The CDR3 DNA reads as TGTGCCAGCAGTTTTAGGACAGGCACAGATACGCAGTATTTT. As protein: CASSFRTGTDTQYF.

This clonotype was found many times. The gene calls are TRBV3-1 and TRBJ2-3; D unclear. V was pared by 2 bases and J by 11 bases, with 14 bases between. Germline CDR1 and CDR2: LGHDT and YNNKEL (reference sequence). There are 13 residues in the CDR3. Here the CDR3 reads CASSQQSVPRQYF. DNA for the CDR3: TGTGCCAGCAGCCAACAGAGCGTCCCCAGGCAGTATTTT.

The chain links TRBV6-6 to TRBJ1-2, with TRBD1 matching over 7 bases. CDR3 length: 17 residues. In germline, CDR1 is MNHNY, CDR2 SVGAGI (reference sequence). V lost 4 bases and J lost 3; bases outside the gene matches: 14. Here the CDR3 DNA reads TGTGCCAGCAGTTCCCCTCCCGGACAGGCTCTCCACTATGGCTACACCTTC. Translating gives CASSSPPGQALHYGYTF.

This clonotype was seen a few times. The chain combines TRBV9 with TRBJ2-1; 12 positions agree with TRBD2. Germline CDR1 and CDR2: SGDLS and YYNGEE. CDR3 size: 15 residues. Trimming removed 3 bases from V and 6 bases from J; junction bases left unmatched: 4. The CDR3 nucleotides are TGTGCCAGCAGCGGACTAGCGGGGGAGGGCAATGAGCAGTTCTTC. It yields the protein CASSGLAGEGNEQFF.

This clonotype was observed a handful of times. V usage is TRBV6-2 or TRBV6-3 and J usage is TRBJ2-1, with 9 positions matching TRBD2. The end of the DNA is better explained by TRBJ2-7, so the J call may be wrong. Germline values: CDR1 MNHEY, CDR2 SVGEGT. This CDR3 region has 17 residues. The CDR3 is CASSYTGLATIYNEQYF. DNA of the CDR3: TGTGCCAGCAGTTACACAGGACTAGCGACCATCTACAATGAGCAGTACTTC.

This clonotype has a count of ten or more. J is TRBJ2-1 and V is TRBV6-5; the match to TRBD2 covers 11 bases. This CDR3 contains 15 residues. In germline, CDR1 is MNHEY, CDR2 SVGAGI. V trimming: 2 bases; J trimming: 9 bases; junction bases outside the gene matches: 6. The CDR3 sequence is CASSYLGLAVVEQFF. The CDR3, as DNA: TGTGCCAGCAGTTACCTGGGACTAGCGGTGGTTGAGCAGTTCTTC.